At least ten counts were recorded for the clone carrying this T cell receptor (beta chain). This sample stems from a study of T cell repertoires in cytomegalovirus infection. The length of the CDR3 is 15 residues. In germline, CDR1 is SGHTA, CDR2 FQGNSA. V was trimmed by 1 base and J by 4 bases, leaving 11 bases between them. MiXCR was run by TCRdb on the reads, yielding one entry per CDR3 protein. The repertoire holds fewer than 400,000 distinct CDR3 sequences, with 15% to 20% as singletons. This chain links TRBV7-2 with TRBJ1-3; tentative D call: TRBD1 (5 bases). Source material: PBMCs. This TCR was recovered from a human donor in good health (CMV status not recorded). Some clones in this sample may be carry-over from other donors' samples. The CDR3 is CASSLVRETGNTIYF. The CDR3 DNA reads as TGTGCCAGCAGCTTAGTCAGGGAAACGGGAAACACCATATATTTT. Full variable domain (outside the CDR3, taken from reference TRBV7-2 and TRBJ1-3): GAGVSQSPSNKVTEKGKDVELRCDPISGHTALYWYRQSLGQGLEFLIYFQGNSAPDKSGLPSDRFSAERTGGSVSTLTIQRTQQEDSAVYLCASSLVRETGNTIYFGEGSWLTVV.